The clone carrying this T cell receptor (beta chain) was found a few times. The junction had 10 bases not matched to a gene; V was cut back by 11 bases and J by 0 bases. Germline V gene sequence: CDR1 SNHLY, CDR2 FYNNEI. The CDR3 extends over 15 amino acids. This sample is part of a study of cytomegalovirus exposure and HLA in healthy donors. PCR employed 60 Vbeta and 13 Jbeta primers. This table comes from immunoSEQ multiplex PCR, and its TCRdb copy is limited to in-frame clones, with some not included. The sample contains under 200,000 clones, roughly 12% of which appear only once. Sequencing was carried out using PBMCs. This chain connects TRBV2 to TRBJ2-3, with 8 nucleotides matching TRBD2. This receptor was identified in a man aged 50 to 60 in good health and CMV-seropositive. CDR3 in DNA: TGTGCCTCCCGGGGGGGCTATCGTAGCACAGATACGCAGTATTTT. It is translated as CASRGGYRSTDTQYF.